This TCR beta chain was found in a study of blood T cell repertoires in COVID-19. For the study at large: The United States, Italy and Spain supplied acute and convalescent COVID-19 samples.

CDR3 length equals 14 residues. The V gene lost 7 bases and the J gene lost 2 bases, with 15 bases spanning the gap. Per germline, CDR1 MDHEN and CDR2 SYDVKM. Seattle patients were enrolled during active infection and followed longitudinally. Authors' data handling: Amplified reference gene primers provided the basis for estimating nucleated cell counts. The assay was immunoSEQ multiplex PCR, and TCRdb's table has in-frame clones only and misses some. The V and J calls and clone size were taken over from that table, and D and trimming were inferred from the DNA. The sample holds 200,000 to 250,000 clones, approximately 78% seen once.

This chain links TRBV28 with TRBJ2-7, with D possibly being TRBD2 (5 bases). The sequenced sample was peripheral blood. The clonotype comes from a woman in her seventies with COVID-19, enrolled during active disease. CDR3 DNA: TGTGCCAGCAATCTAGGAGGATTCGCCTACGAGCAGTACTTC. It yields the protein CASNLGGFAYEQYF.